This entry lists 25 T cell receptor beta chains sequenced from one sample in a study of regulatory T cells in long-lasting Graves disease. Investigators prepared the TCR beta libraries by applying iRepertoire HTBI primers and Arm-PCR of CDR3 regions. MiXCR was run by TCRdb on the multiplex PCR reads, yielding one entry per CDR3 protein. The data show about 440,000 distinct CDR3 sequences, just under 15% seen once. The time point was: newly diagnosed GD, antithyroid drugs for less than 3 months. PBMCs were the source of the RNA used for TCR sequencing. This same sample was also part of a study on T cells in Graves' hyperthyroidism and ophthalmopathy.

The sequencing here drew on peripheral blood mononuclear cells (PBMCs), taken at new diagnosis, from a patient treated with antithyroid drugs. These receptors came from a woman between 25 and 40 years old with Graves disease.

This clonotype was seen ten or more times. This rearrangement joins TRBV3-1 to TRBJ2-5; 11 positions match TRBD2. The germline gives CDR1 LGHDT, CDR2 YNNKEL (reference sequence). The ends lost 5 bases at V and 7 bases at J; junction bases unmatched: 9. This CDR3 comprises 15 residues. The CDR3 loop reads CASSSNSGRAPTQYF. CDR3 coding DNA: TGTGCCAGCAGCTCAAATAGCGGGAGGGCCCCGACCCAGTACTTC.

This clonotype was seen at least ten times. V and J are TRBV6-2 or TRBV6-3 and TRBJ1-4; TRBD1 is a possible D gene (5 bases). This CDR3 has 15 amino acids. Trimming stripped 2 bases from V and 10 bases from J, with 17 bases between. Germline loops: CDR1 MNHEY, CDR2 SVGEGT. CDR3 region: CASSYAGPPGGKLFF. The CDR3, as DNA: TGTGCCAGCAGTTACGCGGGACCCCCGGGAGGAAAACTGTTTTTT.

This clonotype was counted a few times. The V gene is TRBV24-1, the J gene TRBJ2-1, with D uncertain. Germline loops: CDR1 KGHDR, CDR2 SFDVKD. The CDR3 totals 16 residues. Trimming shortened V by 0 bases and J by 5 bases, and 13 bases separated the two germline ends. The CDR3 protein is CATSDLGLGLNNEQFF. In DNA, the CDR3 is TGTGCCACCAGTGATTTGGGGCTAGGGCTCAACAATGAGCAGTTCTTC.

This clonotype was counted a few times. The genes are TRBV6-1 and TRBJ1-6; 10 bases align to TRBD1. Germline V gives CDR1 MNHNS, CDR2 SASEGT. Unmatched junction bases numbered 3, after V lost 3 bases and J lost 7 bases. The CDR3 is made up of 15 amino acids. The CDR3: CASSDWGQGNSPLHF. CDR3 bases: TGTGCCAGCAGTGATTGGGGACAGGGGAATTCACCCCTCCACTTT.

This clonotype appeared many times. CDR3 protein: CASSYSVAGTYEQYF. DNA of the CDR3: TGTGCCAGCAGTTACTCGGTAGCGGGAACCTACGAGCAGTACTTC. The J gene is TRBJ2-7, the V gene TRBV6-6; 8 nucleotides align to TRBD2. After removal of 0 bases from V and 2 bases from J, the junction contained 3 bases not matched to a gene. Germline V gene sequence: CDR1 MNHNY, CDR2 SVGAGI (reference sequence). The CDR3 contains 15 residues.

The gene calls are TRBV29-1 and TRBJ1-1; TRBD1 aligns across 10 bases. The germline V gene encodes CDR1 SQVTM and CDR2 ANQGSEA. J gave up 7 bases and V 5 bases, and 10 bases lay outside the gene matches. CDR3 size: 14 residues. The CDR3 reads CSVTRTGGSGEAFF. CDR3 coding DNA: TGCAGCGTTACGAGGACAGGGGGTTCGGGTGAAGCTTTCTTT.

This clonotype came up a few times. This chain links TRBV20-1 with TRBJ1-1; D possibly corresponds to TRBD1 (6 bases). Trimming took 6 bases from V and 0 from J, leaving 11 bases between them. Looked up from germline, CDR1 is DFQATT and CDR2 is SNEGSKA (reference sequence). There are 13 residues in the CDR3. CDR3: CSAEGGMNTEAFF. In DNA form, the CDR3 reads TGCAGTGCAGAAGGGGGAATGAACACTGAAGCTTTCTTT.

This clonotype turned up a few times. The V call is TRBV20-1, the J call TRBJ2-7; 12 nucleotides match TRBD2. J lost 0 bases, V lost 1 base, and 4 bases had no gene match. The CDR3 is made up of 16 amino acids. Germline assignment: CDR1 DFQATT and CDR2 SNEGSKA (reference sequence). The CDR3 DNA is TGCAGTGCTAGAGCTAGGACTAGCGGGGTCTCCTACGAGCAGTACTTC. Translated, it gives CSARARTSGVSYEQYF.

There are many counts of this clonotype. The J gene is TRBJ1-1, the V gene TRBV12-3 or TRBV12-4; D is ambiguous. The CDR3 runs 13 residues. V was shortened by 8 bases and J by 1 base, with 11 bases between the two germline ends. CDR3 sequence reads: CASLSLGNTEAFF. CDR3 in DNA: TGTGCCAGCCTGTCTCTGGGGAACACTGAAGCTTTCTTT.

The chain has TRBV12-3 or TRBV12-4 and TRBJ1-2; D not resolved. The length of the CDR3 is 14 residues. Trimming took 3 bases from V and 4 from J, leaving 12 bases between them. The CDR3 is CASSFSRLGYGYTF. The CDR3 DNA reads TGTGCCAGCAGTTTTTCCCGGCTCGGCTATGGCTACACCTTC.

V and J are TRBV25-1 and TRBJ1-1; D is undetermined. CDR1 and CDR2 from the germline V gene are MGHDK and SYGVNS. The V and J ends lost 1 base and 7 bases respectively, with 19 bases between them. The CDR3 length is 16 residues. CDR3 residues: CASSESPGRAGVEAFF. The CDR3 nucleotides read TGTGCCAGCAGTGAATCCCCCGGTCGAGCAGGCGTTGAAGCTTTCTTT. Drawing the rest from reference TRBV25-1 and TRBJ1-1, the complete variable domain is EADIYQTPRYLVIGTGKKITLECSQTMGHDKMYWYQQDPGMELHLIHYSYGVNSTEKGDLSSESTVSRIRTEHFPLTLESARPSHTSQYLCASSESPGRAGVEAFFGQGTRLTVV.

This clonotype was recorded many times. The chain uses TRBV19 and TRBJ2-1; 8 positions match TRBD2. V was clipped by 6 bases and J by 5 bases; unmatched bases: 6. From germline, CDR1 is LNHDA and CDR2 SQIVND (reference sequence). The CDR3 sequence is 14 residues long. The CDR3: CASSQTSVDNEQFF. CDR3 nucleotides: TGTGCCAGTAGCCAGACTAGCGTAGACAATGAGCAGTTCTTC.

This clonotype was counted between two and nine times. CDR3 DNA: TGTGCCAGCAGCCCCCAGGACAGTAATGAAAAACTGTTTTTT. It encodes CASSPQDSNEKLFF. The chain links TRBV11-3 to TRBJ1-4; TRBD1 is a possible D gene (6 bases). The ends were cut back, 5 bases at V and 4 bases at J, with 11 bases in the middle. The germline gives CDR1 SGHNT, CDR2 YENEEA. The CDR3 is 14 amino acids.

This clonotype was seen repeatedly, ten times or more. This rearrangement joins TRBV20-1 to TRBJ2-5; D not resolved. CDR1 and CDR2 (germline): DFQATT, SNEGSKA (reference sequence). V lost 7 bases, J lost 3 bases, and 6 bases lay in between. This CDR3 is built from 10 residues. The CDR3 loop reads CSGVKETQYF. CDR3 DNA sequence: TGCAGTGGGGTAAAAGAGACCCAGTACTTC.

This clonotype has ten or more counts. The V and J genes are TRBV6-2 or TRBV6-3 and TRBJ2-7; 7 bases agree with TRBD2. Losses at the gene ends were 2 bases for V and 7 bases for J; bases not matched to a gene: 8. This CDR3 region has 14 residues. Looked up from germline, CDR1 is MNHEY and CDR2 is SVGEGT. The CDR3 region is CASSYGLVQNEQYF. CDR3 nucleotide sequence: TGTGCCAGCAGTTACGGACTAGTCCAAAATGAGCAGTACTTC.

This clonotype was recorded at least ten times. The chain employs TRBV13 and TRBJ2-1, with no clear D. V was pared by 5 bases and J by 10 bases, with 9 bases between. CDR3 length: 11 amino acids. Germline CDR1 is PRHDT and CDR2 is FYEKMQ (reference sequence). This chain's CDR3 is CASSGNPEQFF. CDR3 sequence (DNA): TGTGCCAGCAGCGGGAATCCAGAGCAGTTCTTC.

Details on this clonotype: A much larger clone lies a single base off, so this may be a read error. V gene TRBV7-2 combines with J gene TRBJ2-7; the D call may be TRBD1 or TRBD2 (5 bases each). Germline V gene lookup returns CDR1 SGHTA and CDR2 FQGNSA. The CDR3 sequence is 15 residues long. The CDR3 DNA reads as TGTGCCAGCAGCTCCCACTTCGGGGCTTGGGACGAGCAGCACTTC. Its translation is CASSSHFGAWDEQHF. The full variable domain, completed using reference TRBV7-2 and TRBJ2-7, is GAGVSQSPSNKVTEKGKDVELRCDPISGHTALYWYRQSLGQGLEFLIYFQGNSAPDKSGLPSDRFSAERTGGSVSTLTIQRTQQEDSAVYLCASSSHFGAWDEQHFGPGTRLTVT.

Many counts were recorded for this clonotype. V gene TRBV7-3 combines with J gene TRBJ1-2; D might be TRBD1 (6 bases). Trimming cost V 6 bases and J 10 bases, with 15 bases left between them. CDR3 length: 12 amino acids. Germline V gene data show CDR1 as SGHTA and CDR2 as FQGTGA. The CDR3 nucleotides are TGTGCCAGCAGTAGTTCAGGGGATGTCTACACCTTC. Translated: CASSSSGDVYTF.

The gene calls are TRBV24-1 and TRBJ1-1; D remains ambiguous. Germline-derived CDR1 and CDR2 are KGHDR and SFDVKD. The CDR3 spans 13 residues. V dropped 9 bases and J dropped 1 base, with 11 bases sitting between them. The CDR3 here is CATSPGGNTEAFF. The CDR3 DNA is TGTGCCACCTCCCCGGGTGGGAACACTGAAGCTTTCTTT.

This clonotype was found many times. The rearrangement uses TRBV11-3 and TRBJ2-2; TRBD2 matches 10 bases. This CDR3 has 15 amino acids. With V trimmed by 3 bases and J by 4 bases, 2 bases remained unmatched. Per germline, CDR1 SGHNT and CDR2 YENEEA. This CDR3 is CASSLGLASTGELFF. DNA for the CDR3: TGTGCCAGCAGCTTGGGACTAGCGAGCACCGGGGAGCTGTTTTTT.

The rearrangement uses TRBV29-1 and TRBJ2-1, with 7 bases lining up with TRBD2. In germline, CDR1 is SQVTM, CDR2 ANQGSEA. This CDR3 comprises 13 residues. V shed 7 bases and J 6 bases; nucleotides not matched to a gene: 9. For the CDR3, the DNA is TGCAGCGCTGCGGGAACTAGCGTCAATGAGCAGTTCTTC. Translating it yields CSAAGTSVNEQFF.

This clonotype occurred a few times. The rearrangement links TRBV14 to TRBJ1-2, with a weak D call TRBD1 (5 bases). V was cut by 0 bases and J by 4 bases, with 6 bases left in between. The CDR3 has 13 amino acids. Germline V gene sequence: CDR1 SGHDN, CDR2 FVKESK. CDR3 DNA sequence: TGTGCCAGCAGCCAAGATGACAGCTATGGCTACACCTTC. Translated: CASSQDDSYGYTF.

This clonotype was counted between two and nine times. This chain joins TRBV7-8 and TRBJ1-3; D is undetermined. Germline CDR1 reads SGHVS; CDR2 reads FQNEAQ. The CDR3 covers 15 residues. The V end was cut by 5 bases, the J end by 0 bases, with 11 bases between. CDR3 loop: CASSADRISGNTIYF. The CDR3 coding sequence is TGTGCCAGCAGCGCAGACCGAATCTCTGGAAACACCATATATTTT.

This clonotype was observed at least ten times. The V gene is TRBV12-3 or TRBV12-4, the J gene TRBJ2-5; perhaps TRBD1 as D (6 bases). The CDR3 totals 12 residues. The germline V and J ends were trimmed by 6 bases and 5 bases, with 10 bases remaining between them. The CDR3 nucleotides are TGTGCCAGCAGGGGGGCTGGGGAGACCCAGTACTTC. It yields the protein CASRGAGETQYF.

This clonotype was counted at least ten times. The chain joins TRBV15 to TRBJ2-7; D remains ambiguous. The germline V gene has CDR1 LNHNV and CDR2 YYDKDF (reference sequence). The length of the CDR3 is 14 residues. The V gene lost 0 bases and the J gene lost 6 bases, with 12 bases spanning the gap. The CDR3 spells CATSRDQKSLEQYF. CDR3 coding DNA: TGTGCCACCAGCAGAGATCAGAAGAGCCTCGAGCAGTACTTC.